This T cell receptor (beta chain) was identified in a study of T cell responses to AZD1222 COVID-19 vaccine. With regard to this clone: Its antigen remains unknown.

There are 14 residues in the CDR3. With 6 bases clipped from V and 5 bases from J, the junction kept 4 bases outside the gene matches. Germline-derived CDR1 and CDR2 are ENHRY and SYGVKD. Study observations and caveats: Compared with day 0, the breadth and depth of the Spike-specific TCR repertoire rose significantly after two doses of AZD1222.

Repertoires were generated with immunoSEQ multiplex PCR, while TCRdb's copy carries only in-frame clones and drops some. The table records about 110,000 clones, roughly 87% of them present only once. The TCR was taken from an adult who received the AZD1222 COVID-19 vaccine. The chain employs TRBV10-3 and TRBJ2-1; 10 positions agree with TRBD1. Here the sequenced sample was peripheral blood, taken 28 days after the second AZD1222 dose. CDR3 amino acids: CAIRGTGAHNEQFF. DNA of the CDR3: TGTGCCATCAGAGGGACAGGGGCGCACAATGAGCAGTTCTTC.